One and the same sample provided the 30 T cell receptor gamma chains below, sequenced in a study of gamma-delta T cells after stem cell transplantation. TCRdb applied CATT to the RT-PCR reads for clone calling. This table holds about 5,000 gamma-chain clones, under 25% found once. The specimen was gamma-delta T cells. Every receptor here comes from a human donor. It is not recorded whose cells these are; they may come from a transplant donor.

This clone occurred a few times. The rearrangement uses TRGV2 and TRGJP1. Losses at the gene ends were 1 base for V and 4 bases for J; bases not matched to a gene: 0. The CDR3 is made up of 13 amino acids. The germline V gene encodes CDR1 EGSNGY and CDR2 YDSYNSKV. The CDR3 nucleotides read TGTGCCACCTGGGACGGCACTGGTTGGTTCAAGATATTT. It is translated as CATWDGTGWFKIF.

The CDR3 region has the DNA TGTGCCACCTGGGATGCCCCGCCATATTATAAGAAACTCTTT. The encoded protein is CATWDAPPYYKKLF. The rearrangement joins TRGV4 to TRGJ1 or TRGJ2. The J segment lost 4 bases and the V segment lost 2 bases, leaving 8 bases of the junction unmatched. Per the germline V gene, CDR1 is EGSTGY and CDR2 is YDSYTSSV. The CDR3 is made up of 14 amino acids.

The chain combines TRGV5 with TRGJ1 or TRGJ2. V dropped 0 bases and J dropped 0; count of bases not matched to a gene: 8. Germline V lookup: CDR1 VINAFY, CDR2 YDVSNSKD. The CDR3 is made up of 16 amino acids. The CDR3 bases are TGTGCCACCTGGGACAGGCCCCCTTCGAATTATTATAAGAAACTCTTT. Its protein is CATWDRPPSNYYKKLF.

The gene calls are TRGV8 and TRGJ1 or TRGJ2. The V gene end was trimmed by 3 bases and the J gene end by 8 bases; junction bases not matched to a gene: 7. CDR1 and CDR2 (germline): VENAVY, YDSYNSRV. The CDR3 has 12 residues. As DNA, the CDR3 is TGTGCCACCTGGGATTGGATTCATAAGAAACTCTTT. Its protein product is CATWDWIHKKLF.

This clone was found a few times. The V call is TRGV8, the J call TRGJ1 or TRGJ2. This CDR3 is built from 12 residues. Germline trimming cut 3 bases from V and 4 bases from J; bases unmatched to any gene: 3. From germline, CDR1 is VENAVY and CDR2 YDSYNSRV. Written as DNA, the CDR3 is TGTGCCACCTGGGATGGCTATTATAAGAAACTCTTT. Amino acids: CATWDGYYKKLF.

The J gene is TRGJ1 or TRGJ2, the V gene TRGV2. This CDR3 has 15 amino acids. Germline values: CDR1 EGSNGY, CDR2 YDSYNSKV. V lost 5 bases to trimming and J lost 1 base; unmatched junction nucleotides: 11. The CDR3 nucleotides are TGTGCCACCTGGGGCGTATCTTCCAATTATTATAAGAAACTCTTT. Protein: CATWGVSSNYYKKLF.

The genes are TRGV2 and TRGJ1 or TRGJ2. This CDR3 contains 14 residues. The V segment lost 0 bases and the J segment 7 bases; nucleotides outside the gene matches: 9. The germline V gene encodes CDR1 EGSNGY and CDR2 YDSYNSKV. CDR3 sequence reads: CATWDGPPGYKKLF. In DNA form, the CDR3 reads TGTGCCACCTGGGACGGGCCACCGGGGTATAAGAAACTCTTT.

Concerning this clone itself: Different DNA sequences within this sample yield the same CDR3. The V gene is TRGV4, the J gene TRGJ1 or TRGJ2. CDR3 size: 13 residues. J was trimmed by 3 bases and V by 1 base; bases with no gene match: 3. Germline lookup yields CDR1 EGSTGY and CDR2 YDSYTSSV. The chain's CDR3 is CATWDGPYYKKLF. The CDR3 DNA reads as TGTGCCACCTGGGATGGTCCTTATTATAAGAAACTCTTT.

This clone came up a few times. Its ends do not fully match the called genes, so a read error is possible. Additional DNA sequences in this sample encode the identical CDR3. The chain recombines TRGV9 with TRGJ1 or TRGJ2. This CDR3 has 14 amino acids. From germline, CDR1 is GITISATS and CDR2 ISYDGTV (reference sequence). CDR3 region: CALWEVRNYYKKLF. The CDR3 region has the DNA TGCGCCTTGTGGGAGGTGCGGAATTATTATAAGAAACTCTTT.

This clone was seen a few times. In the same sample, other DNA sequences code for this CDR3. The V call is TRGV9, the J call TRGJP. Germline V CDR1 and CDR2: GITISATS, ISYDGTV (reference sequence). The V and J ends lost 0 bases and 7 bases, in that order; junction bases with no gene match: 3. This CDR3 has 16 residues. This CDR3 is CALWEVAELGKKIKVF. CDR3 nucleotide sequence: TGTGCCTTGTGGGAGGTGGCTGAGTTGGGCAAAAAAATCAAGGTATTT.

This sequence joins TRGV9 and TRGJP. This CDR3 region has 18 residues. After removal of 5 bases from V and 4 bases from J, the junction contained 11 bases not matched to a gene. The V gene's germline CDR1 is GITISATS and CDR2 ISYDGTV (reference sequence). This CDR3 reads CALWGDRSQELGKKIKVF. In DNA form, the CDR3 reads TGTGCCTTGTGGGGGGACCGTTCCCAAGAGTTGGGCAAAAAAATCAAGGTATTT.

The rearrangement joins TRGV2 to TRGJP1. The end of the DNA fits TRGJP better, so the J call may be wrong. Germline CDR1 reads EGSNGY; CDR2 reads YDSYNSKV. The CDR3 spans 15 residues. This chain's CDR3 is CATWDRSSTGWFKVF. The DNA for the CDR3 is TGTGCCACCTGGGACAGGTCTTCCACTGGTTGGTTCAAGGTATTT.

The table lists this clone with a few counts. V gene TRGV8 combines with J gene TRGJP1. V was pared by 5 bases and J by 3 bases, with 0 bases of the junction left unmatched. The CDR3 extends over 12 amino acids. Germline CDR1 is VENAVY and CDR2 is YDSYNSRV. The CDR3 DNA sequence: TGTGCCACCTGGGCCACTGGTTGGTTCAAGATATTT. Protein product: CATWATGWFKIF.

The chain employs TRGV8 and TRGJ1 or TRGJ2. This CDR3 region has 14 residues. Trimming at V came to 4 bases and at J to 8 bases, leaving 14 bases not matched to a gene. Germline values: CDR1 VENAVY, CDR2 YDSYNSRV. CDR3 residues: CATWDRTIVHKKLF. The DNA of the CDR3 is TGTGCCACCTGGGACCGGACCATCGTTCATAAGAAACTCTTT.

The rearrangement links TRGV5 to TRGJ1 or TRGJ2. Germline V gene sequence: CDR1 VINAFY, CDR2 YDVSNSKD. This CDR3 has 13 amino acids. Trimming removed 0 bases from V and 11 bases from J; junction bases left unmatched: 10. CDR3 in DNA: TGTGCCACCTGGGACAGGCGGAGGAAGGAGAAACTCTTT. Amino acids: CATWDRRRKEKLF.

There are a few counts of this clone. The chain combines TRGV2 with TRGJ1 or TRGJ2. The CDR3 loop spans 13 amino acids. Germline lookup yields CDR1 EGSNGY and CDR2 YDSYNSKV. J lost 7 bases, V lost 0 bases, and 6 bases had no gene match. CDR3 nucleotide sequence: TGTGCCACCTGGGACGGGTTGACCTATAAGAAACTCTTT. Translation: CATWDGLTYKKLF.

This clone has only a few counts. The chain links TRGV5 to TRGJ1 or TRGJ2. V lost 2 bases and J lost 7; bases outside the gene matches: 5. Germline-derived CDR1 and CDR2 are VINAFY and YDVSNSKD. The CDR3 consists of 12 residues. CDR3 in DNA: TGTGCCACCTGGGACAATCGATATAAGAAACTCTTT. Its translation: CATWDNRYKKLF.

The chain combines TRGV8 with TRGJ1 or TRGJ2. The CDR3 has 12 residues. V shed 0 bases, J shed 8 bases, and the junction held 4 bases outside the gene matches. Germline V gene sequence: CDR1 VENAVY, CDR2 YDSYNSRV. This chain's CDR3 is CATWDRQNKKLF. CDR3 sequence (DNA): TGTGCCACCTGGGATAGGCAGAATAAGAAACTCTTT.

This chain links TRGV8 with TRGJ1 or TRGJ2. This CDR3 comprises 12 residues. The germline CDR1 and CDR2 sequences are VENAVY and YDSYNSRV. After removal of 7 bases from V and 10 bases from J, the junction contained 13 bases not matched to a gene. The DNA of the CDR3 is TGTGCCACCTGTGACGAGGAGTGGAAGAAACTCTTT. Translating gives CATCDEEWKKLF.

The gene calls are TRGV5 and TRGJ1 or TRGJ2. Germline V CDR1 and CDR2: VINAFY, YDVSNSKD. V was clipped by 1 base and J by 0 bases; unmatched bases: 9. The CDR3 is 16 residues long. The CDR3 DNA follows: TGTGCCACCTGGGACAGCCCCCCGGGGAATTATTATAAGAAACTCTTT. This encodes CATWDSPPGNYYKKLF.

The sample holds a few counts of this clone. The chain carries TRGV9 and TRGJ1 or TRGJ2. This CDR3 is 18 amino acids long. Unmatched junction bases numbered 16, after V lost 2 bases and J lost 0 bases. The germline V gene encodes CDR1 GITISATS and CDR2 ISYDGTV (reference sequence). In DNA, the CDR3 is TGTGCCTTGTGGGAGGCCCAATTTAAAATCCGGAATTATTATAAGAAACTCTTT. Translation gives CALWEAQFKIRNYYKKLF.

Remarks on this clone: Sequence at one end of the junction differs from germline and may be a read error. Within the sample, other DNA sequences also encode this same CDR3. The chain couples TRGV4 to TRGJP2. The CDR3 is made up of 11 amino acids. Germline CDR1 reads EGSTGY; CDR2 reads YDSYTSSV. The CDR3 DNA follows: TGCGCCACCTGGGCTGATTGGATCAAGACGTTT. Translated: CATWADWIKTF.

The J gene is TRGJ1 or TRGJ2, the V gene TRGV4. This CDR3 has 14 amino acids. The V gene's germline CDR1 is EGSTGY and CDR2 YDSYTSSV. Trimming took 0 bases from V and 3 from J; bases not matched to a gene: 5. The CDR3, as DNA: TGTGCCACCTGGGATGGGCTCCGTTATTATAAGAAACTCTTT. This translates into CATWDGLRYYKKLF.

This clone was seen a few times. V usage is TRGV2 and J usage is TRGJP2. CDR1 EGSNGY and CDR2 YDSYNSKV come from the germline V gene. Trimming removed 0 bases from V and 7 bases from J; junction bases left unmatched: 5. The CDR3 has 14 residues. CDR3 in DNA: TGTGCCACCTGGGACGGGCGCTATGATTGGATCAAGACGTTT. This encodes CATWDGRYDWIKTF.

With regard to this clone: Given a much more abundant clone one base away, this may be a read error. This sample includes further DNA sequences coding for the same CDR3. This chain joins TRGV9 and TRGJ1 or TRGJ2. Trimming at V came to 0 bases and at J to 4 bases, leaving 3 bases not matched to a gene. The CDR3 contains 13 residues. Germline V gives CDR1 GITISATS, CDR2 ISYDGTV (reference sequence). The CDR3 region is CALWEVRYYKKLF. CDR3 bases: TGTGCCTTGTGGGAGGTGCGATATTATAAGAAACTCTTT.

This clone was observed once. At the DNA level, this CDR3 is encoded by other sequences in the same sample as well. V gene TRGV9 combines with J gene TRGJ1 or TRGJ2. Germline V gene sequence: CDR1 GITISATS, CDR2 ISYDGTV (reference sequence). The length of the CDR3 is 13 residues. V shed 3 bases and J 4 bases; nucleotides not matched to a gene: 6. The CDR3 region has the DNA TGTGCCTTGTGGGAGCCTGTGTATTATAAGAAACTCTTT. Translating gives CALWEPVYYKKLF.

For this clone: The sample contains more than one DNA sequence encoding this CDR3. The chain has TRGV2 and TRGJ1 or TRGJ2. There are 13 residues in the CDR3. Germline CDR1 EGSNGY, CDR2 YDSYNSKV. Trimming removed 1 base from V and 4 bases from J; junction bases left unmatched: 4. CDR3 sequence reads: CATWDGRYYKKLF. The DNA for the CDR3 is TGTGCCACCTGGGACGGCCGATATTATAAGAAACTCTTT.

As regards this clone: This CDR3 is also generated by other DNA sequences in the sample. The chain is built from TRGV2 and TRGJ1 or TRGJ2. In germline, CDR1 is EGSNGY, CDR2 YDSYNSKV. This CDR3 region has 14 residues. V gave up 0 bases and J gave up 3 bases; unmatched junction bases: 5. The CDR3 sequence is CATWDGLGYYKKLF. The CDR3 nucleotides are TGTGCCACCTGGGACGGGCTCGGTTATTATAAGAAACTCTTT.

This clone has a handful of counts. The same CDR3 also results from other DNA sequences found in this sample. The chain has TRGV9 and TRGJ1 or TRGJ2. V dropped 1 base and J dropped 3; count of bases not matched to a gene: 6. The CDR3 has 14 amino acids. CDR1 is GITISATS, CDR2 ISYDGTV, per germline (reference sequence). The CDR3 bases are TGTGCCTTGTGGGAGGTACCAACTTATTATAAGAAACTCTTT. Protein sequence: CALWEVPTYYKKLF.

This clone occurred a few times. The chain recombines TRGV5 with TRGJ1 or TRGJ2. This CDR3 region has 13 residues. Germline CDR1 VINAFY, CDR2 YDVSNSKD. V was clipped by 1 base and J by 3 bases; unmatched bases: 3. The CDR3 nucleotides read TGTGCCACCTGGGACAGACCTTATTATAAGAAACTCTTT. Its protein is CATWDRPYYKKLF.